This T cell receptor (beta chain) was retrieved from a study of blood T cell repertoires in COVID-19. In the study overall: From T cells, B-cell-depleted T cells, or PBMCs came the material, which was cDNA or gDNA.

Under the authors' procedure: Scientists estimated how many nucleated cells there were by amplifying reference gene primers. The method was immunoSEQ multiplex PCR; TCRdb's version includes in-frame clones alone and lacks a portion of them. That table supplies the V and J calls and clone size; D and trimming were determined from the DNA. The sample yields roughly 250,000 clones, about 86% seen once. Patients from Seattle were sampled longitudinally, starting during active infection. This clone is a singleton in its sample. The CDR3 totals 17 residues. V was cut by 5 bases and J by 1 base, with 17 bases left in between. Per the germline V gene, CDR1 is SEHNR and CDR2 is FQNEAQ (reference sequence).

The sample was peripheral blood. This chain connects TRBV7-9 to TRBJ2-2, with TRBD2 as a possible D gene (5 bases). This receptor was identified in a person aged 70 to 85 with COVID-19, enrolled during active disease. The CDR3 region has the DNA TGTGCCAGCAGCAAAGGACTGGCTCTAATGAACACCGGGGAGCTGTTTTTT. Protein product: CASSKGLALMNTGELFF.